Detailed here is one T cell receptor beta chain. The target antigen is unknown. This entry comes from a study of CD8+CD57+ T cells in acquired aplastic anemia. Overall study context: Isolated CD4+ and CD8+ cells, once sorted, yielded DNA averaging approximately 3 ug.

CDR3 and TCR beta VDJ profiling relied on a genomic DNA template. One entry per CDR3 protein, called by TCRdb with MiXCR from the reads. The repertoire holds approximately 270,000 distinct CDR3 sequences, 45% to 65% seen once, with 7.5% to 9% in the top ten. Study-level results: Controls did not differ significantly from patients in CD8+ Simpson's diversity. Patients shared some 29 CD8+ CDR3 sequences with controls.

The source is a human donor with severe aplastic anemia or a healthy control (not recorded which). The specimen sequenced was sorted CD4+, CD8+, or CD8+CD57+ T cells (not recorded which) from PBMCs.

DNA for the CDR3: TGTGCCAGCAGTCGTTCTGGACAGAGCTACGAGCAGTACTTC. Its translation: CASSRSGQSYEQYF. The gene calls are TRBV7-9 and TRBJ2-7, with D possibly TRBD1 on 6 matching bases. With 6 bases removed from V and 3 bases from J, the gap between germline ends came to 15 bases. Germline loops: CDR1 SEHNR, CDR2 FQNEAQ (reference sequence). The CDR3 totals 14 residues.